The clone carrying this T cell receptor (beta chain) was seen repeatedly, ten times or more. Antigen unknown. The sample originates from a study of T cells in Graves' hyperthyroidism and ophthalmopathy. General observations from the study: The blood repertoire included most of the expanded thyroid clonotypes above 0.001.

Researchers took RNA transcripts and amplified the TCR beta CDR3 regions from them. Carried out on the TCR CDR3, a first-round RT-PCR used the HTBI primer set. TCRdb itself ran the multiplex PCR reads through MiXCR, one entry per CDR3 protein. The sample has fewer than 350,000 distinct CDR3 sequences; 12% to 15% are singletons. The CDR3 contains 16 residues. V trimming: 3 bases; J trimming: 6 bases; junction bases outside the gene matches: 14. CDR1 is DFQATT and CDR2 is SNEGSKA in the germline V gene (reference sequence). The clonotype comes from a woman between 45 and 60 years old with Graves' hyperthyroidism that later progressed to Graves' ophthalmopathy. Input material: blood. The J gene is TRBJ2-1, the V gene TRBV20-1; TRBD2 matches at 7 bases. The CDR3 sequence: CSARGIWGRAGNEQFF. In nucleotides, the CDR3 is TGCAGTGCTAGGGGGATTTGGGGGAGGGCCGGCAATGAGCAGTTCTTC.